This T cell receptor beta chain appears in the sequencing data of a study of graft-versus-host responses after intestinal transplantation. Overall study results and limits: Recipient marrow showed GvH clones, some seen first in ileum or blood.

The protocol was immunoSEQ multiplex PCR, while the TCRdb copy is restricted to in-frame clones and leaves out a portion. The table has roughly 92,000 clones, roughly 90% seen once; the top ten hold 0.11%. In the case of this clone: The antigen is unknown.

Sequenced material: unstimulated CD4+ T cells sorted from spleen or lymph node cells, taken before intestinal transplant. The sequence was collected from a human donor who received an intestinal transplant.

CDR3: CASSSQEETQYF. As DNA, the CDR3 is TGTGCCAGCAGCAGCCAGGAAGAGACCCAGTACTTC. J is TRBJ2-5 and V is TRBV2; the D is unclear. The CDR3 consists of 12 residues. V was trimmed by 6 bases and J by 3 bases, leaving 8 bases between them. Germline CDR1 SNHLY, CDR2 FYNNEI.